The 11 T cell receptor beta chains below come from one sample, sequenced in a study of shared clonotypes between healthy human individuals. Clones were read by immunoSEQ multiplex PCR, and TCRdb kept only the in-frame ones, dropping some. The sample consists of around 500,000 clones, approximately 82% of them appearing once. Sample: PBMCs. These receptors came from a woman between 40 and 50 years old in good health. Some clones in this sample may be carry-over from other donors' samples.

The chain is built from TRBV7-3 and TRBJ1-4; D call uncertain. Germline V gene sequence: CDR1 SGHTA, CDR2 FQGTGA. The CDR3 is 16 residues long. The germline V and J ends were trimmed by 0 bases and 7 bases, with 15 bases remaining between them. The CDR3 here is CASSLTSMGNFEKLFF. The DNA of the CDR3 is TGTGCCAGCAGCTTAACGTCTATGGGGAACTTTGAAAAACTGTTTTTT.

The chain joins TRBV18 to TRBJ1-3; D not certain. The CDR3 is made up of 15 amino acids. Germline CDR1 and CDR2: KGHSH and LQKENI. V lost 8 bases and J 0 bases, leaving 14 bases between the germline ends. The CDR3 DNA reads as TGTGCCAGCAGAGACGTTCTGAGCTCTGGAAACACCATATATTTT. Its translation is CASRDVLSSGNTIYF.

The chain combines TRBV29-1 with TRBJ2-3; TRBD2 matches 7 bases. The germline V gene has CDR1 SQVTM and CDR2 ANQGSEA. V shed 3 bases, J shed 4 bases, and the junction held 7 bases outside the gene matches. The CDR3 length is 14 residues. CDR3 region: CSVDGAGVADTQYF. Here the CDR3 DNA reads TGCAGCGTTGACGGTGCGGGAGTTGCAGATACGCAGTATTTT.

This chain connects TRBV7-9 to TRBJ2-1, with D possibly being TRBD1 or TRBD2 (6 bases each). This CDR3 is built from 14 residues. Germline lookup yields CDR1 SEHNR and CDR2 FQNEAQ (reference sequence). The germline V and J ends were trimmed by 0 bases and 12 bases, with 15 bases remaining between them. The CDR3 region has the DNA TGTGCCAGCAGCTTAGCGCGCCGGGGGCAGTTGCAGTTCTTC. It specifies CASSLARRGQLQFF.

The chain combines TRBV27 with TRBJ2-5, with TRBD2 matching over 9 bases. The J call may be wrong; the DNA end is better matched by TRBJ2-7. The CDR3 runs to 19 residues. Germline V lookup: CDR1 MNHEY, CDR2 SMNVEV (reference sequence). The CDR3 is CASTRRWGRGEAGGNEQYF. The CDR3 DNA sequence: TGTGCCAGCACAAGGAGGTGGGGCAGGGGAGAAGCGGGAGGCAACGAGCAGTACTTC.

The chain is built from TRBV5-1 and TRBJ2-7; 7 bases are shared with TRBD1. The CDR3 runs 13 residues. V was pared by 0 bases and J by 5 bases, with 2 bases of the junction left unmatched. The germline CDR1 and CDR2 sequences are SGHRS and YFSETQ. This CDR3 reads CASSLAQGNEQYF. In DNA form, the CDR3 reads TGCGCCAGCAGCTTGGCACAGGGGAACGAGCAGTACTTC.

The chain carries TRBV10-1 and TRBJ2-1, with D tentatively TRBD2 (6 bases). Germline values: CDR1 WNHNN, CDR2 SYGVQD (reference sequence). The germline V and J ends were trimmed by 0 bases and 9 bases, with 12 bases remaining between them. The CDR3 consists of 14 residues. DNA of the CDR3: TGCGCCAGCAGTGAGTCGGGGAGGTTTGCTGAGCAGTTCTTC. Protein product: CASSESGRFAEQFF.

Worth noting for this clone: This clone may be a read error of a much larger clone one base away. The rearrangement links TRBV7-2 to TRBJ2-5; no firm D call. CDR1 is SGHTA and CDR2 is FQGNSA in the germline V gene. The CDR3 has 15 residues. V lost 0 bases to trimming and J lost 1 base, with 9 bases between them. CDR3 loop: CASSLARAVQETQYF. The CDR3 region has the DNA TGTGCCAGCAGCTTAGCAAGGGCAGTCCAAGAGACCCAGTACTTC.

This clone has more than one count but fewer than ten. DNA of the CDR3: TGTGCCAGCAGCCCGGGGACCCGTAATGGGGAGCAGTACTTC. It translates to CASSPGTRNGEQYF. The chain couples TRBV7-6 to TRBJ2-7; the D gene could be TRBD1 or TRBD2 (5 bases each). Trimming took off 5 bases at V and 7 bases at J, with 18 bases between the two ends. Germline CDR1 and CDR2: SGHVS and FNYEAQ. This CDR3 is 14 amino acids long.

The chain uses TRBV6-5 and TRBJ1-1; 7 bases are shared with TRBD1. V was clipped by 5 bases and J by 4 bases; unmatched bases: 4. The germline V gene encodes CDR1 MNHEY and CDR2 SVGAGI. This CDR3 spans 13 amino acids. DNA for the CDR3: TGTGCCAGCAGTCGGGGACAGTCCACTGAAGCTTTCTTT. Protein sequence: CASSRGQSTEAFF.

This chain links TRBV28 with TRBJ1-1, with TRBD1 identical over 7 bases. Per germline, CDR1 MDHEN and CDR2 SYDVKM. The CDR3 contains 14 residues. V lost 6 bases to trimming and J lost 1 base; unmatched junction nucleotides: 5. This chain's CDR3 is CASRQDRPNTEAFF. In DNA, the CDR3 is TGTGCCAGCAGGCAGGACAGGCCGAACACTGAAGCTTTCTTT.